This T cell receptor (beta chain) is drawn from a study of cytomegalovirus exposure and HLA in healthy donors. Here immunoSEQ multiplex PCR was the method, and the copy in TCRdb shows in-frame clones only, minus some. The sample lists about 130,000 clones, roughly 89% occurring once. Study conclusions and caveats: The classifier was said to identify cytomegalovirus status with high specificity and sensitivity. The listing of 150 or so TCR beta chains classed them as cytomegalovirus-associated.

CDR3 length equals 15 residues. The V end was cut by 4 bases, the J end by 0 bases, with 10 bases between. A few counts support this clone. Its antigen is still unknown. This receptor was obtained from a woman under 30 in good health and CMV-seropositive. The chain has TRBV5-7 and TRBJ1-4, with TRBD1 as a possible D gene (5 bases). TRBV5-7 carries the ORF label, with uncertain function. Sequences were obtained from PBMCs. The CDR3 sequence: CASSVGHTTNEKLFF. The CDR3 region has the DNA TGTGCCAGCAGCGTCGGACACACAACTAATGAAAAACTGTTTTTT.